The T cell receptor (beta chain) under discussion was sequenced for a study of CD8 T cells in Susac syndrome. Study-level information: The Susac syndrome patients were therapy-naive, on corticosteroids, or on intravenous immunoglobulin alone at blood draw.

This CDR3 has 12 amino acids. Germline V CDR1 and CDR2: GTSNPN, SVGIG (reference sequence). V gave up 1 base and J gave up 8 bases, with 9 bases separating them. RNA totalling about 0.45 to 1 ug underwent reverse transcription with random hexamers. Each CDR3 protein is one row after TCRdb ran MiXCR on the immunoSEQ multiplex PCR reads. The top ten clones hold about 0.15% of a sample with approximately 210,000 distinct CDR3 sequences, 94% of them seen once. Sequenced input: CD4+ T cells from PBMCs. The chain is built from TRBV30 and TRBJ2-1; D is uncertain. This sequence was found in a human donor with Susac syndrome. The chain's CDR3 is CAWSAGGDEQFF. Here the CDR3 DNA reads TGTGCCTGGAGTGCGGGTGGCGATGAGCAGTTCTTC.